The 5 T cell receptor beta chains in this list originate from one sample, sequenced in a study of blood T cell repertoires in COVID-19. Assay used: immunoSEQ multiplex PCR; TCRdb lists only in-frame clones, some missing. The top ten hold around 5% of the sample, which has roughly 280,000 clones, around 90% seen once. Sequencing was performed on peripheral blood. The receptors stem from a woman aged 55-69 years with COVID-19, enrolled during active disease.

V is TRBV13 and J is TRBJ2-7; D remains ambiguous. Between the trimmed V and J ends, which lost 3 bases and 4 bases, there was a span of 19 bases. CDR3 length: 16 amino acids. CDR1 is PRHDT and CDR2 is FYEKMQ in the germline V gene (reference sequence). The CDR3 bases are TGTGCCAGCAGCTTTACGGTCGCGGCCCAATCGTACGAGCAGTACTTC. This gives the protein CASSFTVAAQSYEQYF.

This rearrangement joins TRBV4-1 to TRBJ2-3; 9 nucleotides line up with TRBD1. Per the germline V gene, CDR1 is MGHRA and CDR2 is YSYEKL. Losses at the gene ends were 1 base for V and 2 bases for J; bases not matched to a gene: 10. CDR3 length: 18 residues. The CDR3 protein is CASSQVGQDRGLTDTQYF. The CDR3 nucleotides read TGCGCCAGCAGCCAAGTTGGGCAGGACAGGGGACTCACAGATACGCAGTATTTT.

CDR3 DNA sequence: TGTGCCAGCAGCCCATTAGCCGGGAGATCGAACACCGGGGAGCTGTTTTTT. It translates to CASSPLAGRSNTGELFF. This chain links TRBV27 with TRBJ2-2; possibly TRBD2 for D (6 bases). Germline-derived CDR1 and CDR2 are MNHEY and SMNVEV (reference sequence). The germline V and J ends were trimmed by 6 bases and 0 bases, with 17 bases remaining between them. The CDR3 extends over 17 amino acids.

This chain uses TRBV3-1 (or the pseudogene TRBV3-2) with TRBJ1-2, with 8 nucleotides matching TRBD1. The CDR3 loop spans 13 amino acids. V gave up 2 bases and J gave up 8 bases; unmatched junction bases: 4. Per germline, CDR1 LGHDT and CDR2 YNNKEL (reference sequence). The CDR3 DNA reads TGTGCCAGCAGCCAACCGGGGACAGGCGGCTACACCTTC. Its translation is CASSQPGTGGYTF.

The CDR3, as DNA: TGTGCCAGCAGCTTAGCGCTAGGAGGGGACACCGGGGAGCTGTTTTTT. It is translated as CASSLALGGDTGELFF. The chain employs TRBV7-9 and TRBJ2-2; tentative D call: TRBD2 (6 bases). Germline V gene data show CDR1 as SEHNR and CDR2 as FQNEAQ (reference sequence). This CDR3 contains 16 residues. Trimming pared 0 bases from V and 3 bases from J, leaving 11 bases between.